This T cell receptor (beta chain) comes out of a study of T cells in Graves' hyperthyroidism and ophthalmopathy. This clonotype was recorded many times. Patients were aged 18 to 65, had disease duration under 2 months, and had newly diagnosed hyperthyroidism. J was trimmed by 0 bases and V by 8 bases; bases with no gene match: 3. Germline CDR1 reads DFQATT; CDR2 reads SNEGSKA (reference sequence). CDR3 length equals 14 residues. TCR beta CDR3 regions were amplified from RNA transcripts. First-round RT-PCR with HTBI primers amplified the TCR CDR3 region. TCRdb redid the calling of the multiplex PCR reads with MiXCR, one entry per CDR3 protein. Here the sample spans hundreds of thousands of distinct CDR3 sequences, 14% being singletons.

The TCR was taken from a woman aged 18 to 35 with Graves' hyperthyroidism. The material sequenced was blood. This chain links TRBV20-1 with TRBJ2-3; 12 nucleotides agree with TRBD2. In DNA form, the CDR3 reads TGCAGTACTGGACTAGCGGGAAGCACAGATACGCAGTATTTT. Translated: CSTGLAGSTDTQYF.